The 28 T cell receptor beta chains listed next were all sequenced from one sample in a study of vaccination and CD4 T cells after COVID-19. Their specific antigens are unknown. As for treatment: roughly 10-day PBMC culture with coronavirus spike peptide pools or control peptides (ViraFEST assay). Once obtained from cultured CD4+ T cells, the DNA was sequenced using the Oncomine TCR Beta short-read assay. TCRdb recomputed calls from the PCR reads with MiXCR, one row per CDR3 protein. Here the sample spans roughly 14,000 distinct CDR3 sequences, roughly 53% being singletons. The material was CD4+ T cells from blood, cultured in vitro, obtained before SARS-CoV-2 vaccination. The receptors here all came from a human donor who had recovered from COVID-19.

This chain uses TRBV2 with TRBJ2-7, with 10 bases identical to TRBD2. The ends lost 4 bases at V and 0 bases at J; junction bases unmatched: 3. From germline, CDR1 is SNHLY and CDR2 FYNNEI. The CDR3 covers 15 residues. CDR3 sequence reads: CASSGTSGNSYEQYF. Written as DNA, the CDR3 is TGTGCCAGCAGTGGGACTAGCGGTAACTCCTACGAGCAGTACTTC.

The rearrangement links TRBV6-5 to TRBJ1-1; TRBD1 is a possible D gene (6 bases). The V gene lost 1 base and the J gene lost 6 bases, with 12 bases spanning the gap. The germline CDR1 and CDR2 sequences are MNHEY and SVGAGI. This CDR3 is 14 amino acids long. The CDR3 here is CASSYFLGGSEAFF. In DNA form, the CDR3 reads TGTGCCAGCAGTTACTTTCTTGGGGGCTCTGAAGCTTTCTTT.

The chain joins TRBV9 to TRBJ1-1; D remains ambiguous. Germline CDR1 is SGDLS and CDR2 is YYNGEE. The CDR3 consists of 13 residues. V dropped 1 base and J dropped 0 bases, with 4 bases sitting between them. CDR3 sequence reads: CASSVYLNTEAFF. The CDR3 DNA follows: TGTGCCAGCAGCGTATATTTGAACACTGAAGCTTTCTTT.

The chain is built from TRBV30 and TRBJ1-5; maybe TRBD1 (5 bases). This CDR3 comprises 13 residues. The V end was cut by 0 bases, the J end by 2 bases, with 5 bases between. CDR1 and CDR2 (germline): GTSNPN, SVGIG (reference sequence). The CDR3 coding sequence is TGTGCCTGGAGTGTAGGGGGCAATCAGCCCCAGCATTTT. It codes for CAWSVGGNQPQHF. The variable domain in full, completed from reference TRBV30 and TRBJ1-5, reads SQTIHQWPATLVQPVGSPLSLECTVEGTSNPNLYWYRQAAGRGLQLLFYSVGIGQISSEVPQNLSASRPQDRQFILSSKKLLLSDSGFYLCAWSVGGNQPQHFGDGTRLSIL.

This sequence joins TRBV12-3 or TRBV12-4 and TRBJ1-6; D remains unclear. The V gene lost 6 bases and the J gene lost 8 bases, with 8 bases spanning the gap. The CDR3 has 12 residues. The CDR3 reads CASSPGYSPLHF. DNA of the CDR3: TGTGCCAGCAGCCCGGGGTATTCACCCCTCCACTTT.

The genes are TRBV19 and TRBJ1-5; D is unresolved. The V end lost 3 bases, the J end lost 5 bases, and 5 bases lay between the germline ends. Germline V gene lookup returns CDR1 LNHDA and CDR2 SQIVND (reference sequence). The CDR3 has 12 residues. The CDR3, as DNA: TGTGCCAGTAGTATGGAGTATCAGCCCCAGCATTTT. Amino acid sequence: CASSMEYQPQHF.

The J gene is TRBJ2-5, the V gene TRBV15; 8 bases are a match to TRBD1. This CDR3 has 17 amino acids. Germline V lookup: CDR1 LNHNV, CDR2 YYDKDF (reference sequence). The V and J ends lost 3 bases and 5 bases, in that order; junction bases with no gene match: 14. The CDR3 here is CATSSPIGQGPLETQYF. The CDR3 coding sequence is TGTGCCACCAGCAGCCCAATCGGACAGGGCCCGCTCGAGACCCAGTACTTC.

This clonotype was counted a few times. J is TRBJ1-1 and V is TRBV7-2, with TRBD1 matching over 7 bases. CDR1 SGHTA and CDR2 FQGNSA come from the germline V gene. Unmatched junction bases numbered 4, after V lost 5 bases and J lost 1 base. The CDR3 spans 14 residues. The CDR3 here is CASSRRTGNTEAFF. The CDR3 bases are TGTGCCAGCAGCCGCAGGACAGGGAACACTGAAGCTTTCTTT.

The chain carries TRBV25-1 and TRBJ1-6; 7 nucleotides align to TRBD1. This CDR3 spans 14 amino acids. The ends lost 7 bases at V and 7 bases at J; junction bases unmatched: 7. Germline V gene lookup returns CDR1 MGHDK and CDR2 SYGVNS. The CDR3 DNA follows: TGTGCCAGCAATCAACAGGGGTGGAATTCACCCCTCCACTTT. Its protein is CASNQQGWNSPLHF.

This clonotype was seen a handful of times. V usage is TRBV6-1 and J usage is TRBJ1-2; the D is unclear. V dropped 7 bases and J dropped 7 bases, with 19 bases sitting between them. This CDR3 is 14 amino acids long. CDR1 and CDR2 from the germline V gene are MNHNS and SASEGT. The CDR3 loop is CASTKGPGVFGYTF. The CDR3 DNA reads as TGTGCCAGCACCAAAGGGCCTGGGGTGTTTGGCTACACCTTC.

V and J are TRBV5-1 and TRBJ2-3; 12 nucleotides line up with TRBD2. Per the germline V gene, CDR1 is SGHRS and CDR2 is YFSETQ. The CDR3 runs 19 residues. V lost 1 base to trimming and J lost 2 bases; unmatched junction nucleotides: 11. The CDR3 loop is CASSLTSGRSRLATDTQYF. The CDR3 DNA is TGCGCCAGCAGCTTGACTAGCGGGAGGTCCCGCCTTGCCACAGATACGCAGTATTTT.

This chain connects TRBV7-9 to TRBJ2-5; D remains ambiguous. There are 14 residues in the CDR3. V lost 5 bases and J lost 0, with 10 bases in between. CDR1 is SEHNR, CDR2 FQNEAQ, per germline (reference sequence). The CDR3 sequence: CASSTTYNQETQYF. Written as DNA, the CDR3 is TGTGCCAGCAGCACGACTTATAACCAAGAGACCCAGTACTTC. Complete variable domain (other parts from reference TRBV7-9 and TRBJ2-5): DTGVSQNPRHKITKRGQNVTFRCDPISEHNRLYWYRQTLGQGPEFLTYFQNEAQLEKSRLLSDRFSAERPKGSFSTLEIQRTEQGDSAMYLCASSTTYNQETQYFGPGTRLLVL.

This clonotype was counted a few times. CDR3 region: CSAYTYQNSYEQYF. The CDR3 DNA follows: TGCAGTGCTTATACTTACCAAAACTCCTACGAGCAGTACTTC. The rearrangement uses TRBV20-1 and TRBJ2-7; the D is unclear. V was cut by 5 bases and J by 0 bases, with 14 bases left in between. Per the germline V gene, CDR1 is DFQATT and CDR2 is SNEGSKA (reference sequence). The CDR3 consists of 14 residues.

This clonotype occurred a few times. The rearrangement links TRBV20-1 to TRBJ2-5; D perhaps matches TRBD1 (6 bases). CDR3 length: 14 amino acids. CDR1 is DFQATT and CDR2 is SNEGSKA in the germline V gene (reference sequence). V lost 1 base to trimming and J lost 4 bases, with 13 bases between them. CDR3 coding DNA: TGCAGTGCTAGAGTTAGAACAGGGAGAGAGACCCAGTACTTC. Translation gives CSARVRTGRETQYF.

This chain connects TRBV14 to TRBJ2-5; TRBD2 matches at 11 bases. The CDR3 extends over 19 amino acids. From germline, CDR1 is SGHDN and CDR2 FVKESK. Germline trimming cut 0 bases from V and 2 bases from J; bases unmatched to any gene: 11. DNA for the CDR3: TGTGCCAGCAGCCAAGATTCGACCTTGACTAGCGGGATTCAAGAGACCCAGTACTTC. Its translation is CASSQDSTLTSGIQETQYF.

The gene calls are TRBV7-2 and TRBJ2-3; D is unclear. The germline CDR1 and CDR2 sequences are SGHTA and FQGNSA. V was pared by 5 bases and J by 6 bases, with 6 bases between. The CDR3 is 11 amino acids. The CDR3 nucleotides read TGTGCCAGCAGCGTATTGGATACGCAGTATTTT. This codes for CASSVLDTQYF.

This clonotype has only a few counts. V and J are TRBV7-9 and TRBJ2-5, with D possibly called TRBD1 or TRBD2 (5 bases each). Germline assignment: CDR1 SEHNR and CDR2 FQNEAQ (reference sequence). The CDR3 is 15 residues long. Trimming stripped 0 bases from V and 2 bases from J, with 10 bases between. Here the CDR3 reads CASSLAGAGQETQYF. The DNA for the CDR3 is TGTGCCAGCAGCTTAGCCGGGGCTGGGCAAGAGACCCAGTACTTC.

This chain links TRBV20-1 with TRBJ2-7; D might be TRBD2 (5 bases). The V end was cut by 1 base, the J end by 0 bases, with 10 bases between. CDR1 and CDR2 (germline): DFQATT, SNEGSKA (reference sequence). This CDR3 contains 14 residues. The CDR3: CSARGGRSSYEQYF. As DNA, the CDR3 is TGCAGTGCTAGAGGTGGGAGAAGCTCCTACGAGCAGTACTTC.

The chain joins TRBV12-3 or TRBV12-4 to TRBJ1-6; 8 bases align to TRBD1. Trimming took 3 bases from V and 9 from J; bases not matched to a gene: 13. The CDR3 covers 17 residues. The CDR3 is CASSFSPRTGRASPLHF. The CDR3 nucleotides read TGTGCCAGCAGTTTCTCCCCGAGGACAGGGAGGGCTTCACCCCTCCACTTT.

The chain carries TRBV20-1 and TRBJ2-7; 8 bases agree with TRBD2. The CDR3 length is 13 residues. J lost 5 bases, V lost 3 bases, and 6 bases had no gene match. Germline assignment: CDR1 DFQATT and CDR2 SNEGSKA (reference sequence). Here the CDR3 reads CSASQREPHEQYF. As DNA, the CDR3 is TGCAGTGCTAGCCAGCGGGAGCCCCACGAGCAGTACTTC.

This chain links TRBV15 with TRBJ1-5; D is unclear. Germline CDR1 reads LNHNV; CDR2 reads YYDKDF (reference sequence). V was shortened by 3 bases and J by 5 bases, with 5 bases between the two germline ends. This CDR3 region has 12 residues. CDR3 bases: TGTGCCACCAGCAGGGTTGATCAGCCCCAGCATTTT. This translates into CATSRVDQPQHF.

The CDR3 reads CASSIARTGRWSTEAFF. The CDR3 DNA is TGTGCCAGCAGCATCGCTCGGACAGGTCGTTGGAGCACTGAAGCTTTCTTT. The chain uses TRBV5-5 and TRBJ1-1; 7 nucleotides align to TRBD1. This CDR3 contains 17 residues. The V gene end was trimmed by 4 bases and the J gene end by 4 bases; junction bases not matched to a gene: 16. Germline V gene data show CDR1 as SGHKS and CDR2 as YYEKEE (reference sequence).

The chain is built from TRBV6-2 or TRBV6-3 and TRBJ1-5; no definite D call. Germline V lookup: CDR1 MNHEY, CDR2 SVGEGT. Trimming stripped 1 base from V and 2 bases from J, with 3 bases between. The CDR3 spans 13 residues. CDR3 residues: CASSYWGNQPQHF. Here the CDR3 DNA reads TGTGCCAGCAGTTACTGGGGCAATCAGCCCCAGCATTTT.

The chain combines TRBV28 with TRBJ1-6; 7 bases match TRBD1. This CDR3 is built from 14 residues. Germline CDR1 reads MDHEN; CDR2 reads SYDVKM. V gave up 1 base and J gave up 9 bases; unmatched junction bases: 3. The CDR3 is CASSLLQGTSPLHF. CDR3 nucleotide sequence: TGTGCCAGCAGTTTATTACAGGGGACTTCACCCCTCCACTTT. The full variable domain, with the rest looked up from reference TRBV28 and TRBJ1-6, is DVKVTQSSRYLVKRTGEKVFLECVQDMDHENMFWYRQDPGLGLRLIYFSYDVKMKEKGDIPEGYSVSREKKERFSLILESASTNQTSMYLCASSLLQGTSPLHFGNGTRLTVT.

This rearrangement joins TRBV9 to TRBJ1-5; 7 nucleotides align to TRBD1. This CDR3 has 17 amino acids. V was pared by 0 bases and J by 5 bases, with 11 bases of the junction left unmatched. Germline V gene sequence: CDR1 SGDLS, CDR2 YYNGEE. The CDR3 sequence: CASSVALGQGDHQPQHF. CDR3 DNA sequence: TGTGCCAGCAGCGTAGCTTTAGGGCAGGGGGACCATCAGCCCCAGCATTTT.

This clonotype has a handful of counts. CDR3: CASSSQGADSYEQYF. CDR3 DNA sequence: TGTGCCAGCAGCTCTCAGGGTGCCGACTCCTACGAGCAGTACTTC. This chain joins TRBV7-8 and TRBJ2-7, with D possibly matching TRBD1 (5 bases). This CDR3 region has 15 residues. V lost 4 bases and J 0 bases, leaving 13 bases between the germline ends. Germline V CDR1 and CDR2: SGHVS, FQNEAQ.

CDR3 DNA sequence: TGTGCCAGCAGAAGGGACAGTCGAGAGACCCAGTACTTC. It translates to CASRRDSRETQYF. The rearrangement joins TRBV6-1 to TRBJ2-5; 7 positions match TRBD1. The CDR3 is 13 amino acids. V lost 6 bases to trimming and J lost 4 bases; unmatched junction nucleotides: 5. Germline V lookup: CDR1 MNHNS, CDR2 SASEGT.

The V and J genes are TRBV9 and TRBJ1-4; tentatively, D is TRBD1 (6 bases). Germline CDR1 and CDR2: SGDLS and YYNGEE. CDR3 length: 15 amino acids. Trimming shortened V by 2 bases and J by 3 bases, and 11 bases separated the two germline ends. The CDR3 DNA is TGTGCCAGCAGCGTGTGGGGGCAGTCTAATGAAAAACTGTTTTTT. It codes for CASSVWGQSNEKLFF.